This T cell receptor (beta chain) was retrieved from a study of T cell responses to AZD1222 COVID-19 vaccine. Study-level results: After the peak T cell response, and only then, were repertoires sampled.

Repertoires were generated with immunoSEQ multiplex PCR, while TCRdb's copy carries only in-frame clones and drops some. The data hold 60,000 to 85,000 clones, with 75% to 90% observed a single time. With regard to this clone: Its antigen is still unknown.

CDR3 length: 19 residues. Germline assignment: CDR1 LNHDA and CDR2 SQIVND (reference sequence). The V gene lost 5 bases and the J gene lost 0 bases, with 23 bases spanning the gap. The sample consisted of peripheral blood, taken on day 0 of AZD1222 vaccination. The source is an adult in good health. The chain couples TRBV19 to TRBJ1-5, with a tentative D call TRBD1 (6 bases). The CDR3 protein is CASSYWALPDRISNQPQHF. CDR3 nucleotides: TGTGCCAGTAGTTATTGGGCCTTACCCGACAGGATTAGCAATCAGCCCCAGCATTTT.